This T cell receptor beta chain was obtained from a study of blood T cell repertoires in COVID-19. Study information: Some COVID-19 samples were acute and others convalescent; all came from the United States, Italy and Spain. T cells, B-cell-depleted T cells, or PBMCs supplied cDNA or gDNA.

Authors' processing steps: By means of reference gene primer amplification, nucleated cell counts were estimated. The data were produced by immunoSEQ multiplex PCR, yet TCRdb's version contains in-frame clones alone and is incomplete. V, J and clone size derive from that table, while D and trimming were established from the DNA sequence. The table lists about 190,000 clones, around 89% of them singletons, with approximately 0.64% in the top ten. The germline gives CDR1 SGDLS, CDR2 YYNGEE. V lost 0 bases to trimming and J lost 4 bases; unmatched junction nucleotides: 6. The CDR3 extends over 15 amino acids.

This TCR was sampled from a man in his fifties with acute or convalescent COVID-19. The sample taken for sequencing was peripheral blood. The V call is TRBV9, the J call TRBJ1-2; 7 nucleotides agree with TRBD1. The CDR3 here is CASSVGTGDSYGYTF. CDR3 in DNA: TGTGCCAGCAGCGTAGGTACAGGGGATTCCTATGGCTACACCTTC.